This TCR beta chain was obtained from a study of early T cells in non-severe SARS-CoV-2 infection. TCRdb redid the calling of the 5' RACE reads with MiXCR, one entry per CDR3 protein. The sample carries more than 25,000 distinct CDR3 sequences, over 4.5% recorded once. Trimming at V came to 4 bases and at J to 5 bases, leaving 12 bases not matched to a gene. CDR3 size: 17 residues. Germline CDR1 SGHVS, CDR2 FQNEAQ. This clonotype was recorded many times. The specimen was whole blood, collected at baseline. The receptor comes from an adult who was a healthcare worker with PCR-confirmed SARS-CoV-2 infection or an uninfected control (not recorded which). The J gene is TRBJ2-7, the V gene TRBV7-8; TRBD2 matches at 12 bases. CDR3 region: CASSSRTSGAKGNEQYF. In DNA, the CDR3 is TGTGCCAGCAGCTCCCGGACTAGCGGGGCAAAAGGCAACGAGCAGTACTTC.